Below are 22 T cell receptor beta chains sequenced from a single sample in a study of cytomegalovirus exposure and HLA in healthy donors. Amplification used 60 Vbeta primers and 13 Jbeta primers. Using immunoSEQ multiplex PCR, the repertoire was profiled, and TCRdb retains in-frame clones only, with some absent. Altogether about 200,000 clones are present, roughly three quarters being singletons, with the ten largest covering approximately 0.4%. Sample: PBMCs. These receptors were collected from a male donor in good health and CMV-seropositive.

The sample holds one count of this clone. The chain has TRBV7-8 and TRBJ1-3; maybe TRBD1 (5 bases). This CDR3 is 15 amino acids long. From germline, CDR1 is SGHVS and CDR2 FQNEAQ. The V gene lost 5 bases and the J gene lost 4 bases, with 15 bases spanning the gap. CDR3 nucleotides: TGTGCCAGCAGCCCGGGGGGGGGTTCCGGAAACACCATATATTTT. Translation: CASSPGGGSGNTIYF.

V gene TRBV11-2 combines with J gene TRBJ1-1, with 8 bases aligning to TRBD1. The germline V gene has CDR1 SGHAT and CDR2 FQNNGV. The CDR3 loop spans 14 amino acids. Trimming cost V 3 bases and J 4 bases; bases outside gene matches: 4. CDR3 nucleotides: TGTGCCAGCAGCTTTAGACAGGGGAGCACTGAAGCTTTCTTT. Its translation is CASSFRQGSTEAFF.

The chain links TRBV29-1 to TRBJ2-7; maybe TRBD1 (6 bases). Germline V lookup: CDR1 SQVTM, CDR2 ANQGSEA. The CDR3 length is 13 residues. V was shortened by 1 base and J by 3 bases, with 10 bases between the two germline ends. CDR3 sequence (DNA): TGCAGCGTTGAAGCGACAGGTTTCTACGAGCAGTACTTC. Protein sequence: CSVEATGFYEQYF.

The chain is built from TRBV10-1 and TRBJ2-5; TRBD2 matches 7 bases. The CDR3 contains 11 residues. V lost 8 bases, J lost 5 bases, and 2 bases stayed unmatched. Germline CDR1 WNHNN, CDR2 SYGVQD (reference sequence). The CDR3 DNA follows: TGCGCCAGCGGGAGGGGCGAGACCCAGTACTTC. Residues: CASGRGETQYF.

The J gene is TRBJ2-7, the V gene TRBV5-6, with 9 bases identical to TRBD1. CDR3 length equals 15 residues. Trimming took 1 base from V and 5 from J; bases not matched to a gene: 7. The germline gives CDR1 SGHDT, CDR2 YYEEEE. The CDR3 DNA follows: TGTGCCAGCAGCTTGCCAGGGACAGGGCCCCACGAGCAGTACTTC. As protein: CASSLPGTGPHEQYF.

This clone appeared a single time. The chain carries TRBV19 and TRBJ2-7, with a possible D match to TRBD2 (6 bases). CDR1 is LNHDA, CDR2 SQIVND, per germline (reference sequence). V was cut by 5 bases and J by 2 bases, with 10 bases left in between. The CDR3 sequence is 13 residues long. The CDR3 reads CASSSGGPYEQYF. Here the CDR3 DNA reads TGTGCCAGTAGTTCCGGGGGACCCTACGAGCAGTACTTC.

V is TRBV6-5 and J is TRBJ2-1; D may be TRBD2 (6 bases). V was pared by 6 bases and J by 8 bases, with 20 bases between. This CDR3 is built from 15 residues. Germline V gene data show CDR1 as MNHEY and CDR2 as SVGAGI. This chain's CDR3 is CASSHPRRGGDEQFF. The CDR3 bases are TGTGCCAGCAGCCACCCCCGGAGGGGCGGGGATGAGCAGTTCTTC.

This sequence joins TRBV10-3 and TRBJ2-5, with 7 nucleotides matching TRBD1. The ends lost 9 bases at V and 3 bases at J; junction bases unmatched: 1. Germline V CDR1 and CDR2: ENHRY, SYGVKD. This CDR3 contains 11 residues. The CDR3 reads CAIGTEETQYF. CDR3 in DNA: TGTGCCATAGGGACAGAAGAGACCCAGTACTTC.

The chain links TRBV7-9 to TRBJ1-6, with a tentative D call TRBD1 (5 bases). The CDR3 length is 14 residues. CDR1 SEHNR and CDR2 FQNEAQ come from the germline V gene (reference sequence). Trimming took 11 bases from V and 9 from J, leaving 20 bases between them. CDR3 sequence reads: CAAQGVNNVSPLHF. In DNA form, the CDR3 reads TGTGCCGCACAAGGGGTGAACAACGTTTCACCCCTCCACTTT.

V and J are TRBV19 and TRBJ2-2; 8 nucleotides match TRBD1. CDR3 size: 15 residues. The V segment lost 7 bases and the J segment 5 bases; nucleotides outside the gene matches: 9. Per the germline V gene, CDR1 is LNHDA and CDR2 is SQIVND (reference sequence). The CDR3 here is CASKTGQGLTGELFF. The CDR3 DNA sequence: TGTGCCAGTAAGACCGGACAGGGATTGACCGGGGAGCTGTTTTTT.

The chain links TRBV7-2 to TRBJ2-1; 12 nucleotides agree with TRBD1. In germline, CDR1 is SGHTA, CDR2 FQGNSA. The CDR3 totals 16 residues. The V and J ends lost 3 bases and 2 bases, in that order; junction bases with no gene match: 2. CDR3 coding DNA: TGTGCCAGCAGCTTTGGGACAGGGGGCGCCTACAATGAGCAGTTCTTC. Its translation is CASSFGTGGAYNEQFF.

This rearrangement joins TRBV7-2 to TRBJ2-5, with 7 bases identical to TRBD2. Gene TRBJ2-7 matches the end of the DNA better, so the J call may be wrong. The CDR3 contains 13 residues. CDR1 SGHTA and CDR2 FQGNSA come from the germline V gene. Here the CDR3 DNA reads TGTGCCAGCAGCTTGGGAGGGTTCAACGAGCAGTACTTC. Its translation: CASSLGGFNEQYF.

The V gene is TRBV7-8, the J gene TRBJ1-2; 7 nucleotides line up with TRBD1. This CDR3 region has 13 residues. Germline V CDR1 and CDR2: SGHVS, FQNEAQ. V trimming: 5 bases; J trimming: 4 bases; junction bases outside the gene matches: 4. The CDR3 here is CASSLGQSYGYTF. The CDR3 DNA follows: TGTGCCAGCAGCCTGGGACAGAGCTATGGCTACACCTTC.

The chain recombines TRBV7-2 with TRBJ1-2; 7 bases are shared with TRBD1. The CDR3 length is 15 residues. V dropped 0 bases and J dropped 8; count of bases not matched to a gene: 9. Germline loops: CDR1 SGHTA, CDR2 FQGNSA. The CDR3, as DNA: TGTGCCAGCAGCTTAGCGCTGGCAGGGGGTAACGGCTACACCTTC. This gives the protein CASSLALAGGNGYTF. Supplemented by reference TRBV7-2 and TRBJ1-2, the full variable domain reads GAGVSQSPSNKVTEKGKDVELRCDPISGHTALYWYRQSLGQGLEFLIYFQGNSAPDKSGLPSDRFSAERTGGSVSTLTIQRTQQEDSAVYLCASSLALAGGNGYTFGSGTRLTVV.

V gene TRBV7-9 combines with J gene TRBJ2-3; 8 bases fit TRBD2. CDR1 is SEHNR and CDR2 is FQNEAQ in the germline V gene (reference sequence). Trimming removed 6 bases from V and 5 bases from J; junction bases left unmatched: 13. The CDR3 sequence is 16 residues long. CDR3: CASSQPGLGGRDTQYF. The CDR3 DNA sequence: TGTGCCAGCAGTCAACCGGGACTAGGGGGGAGAGATACGCAGTATTTT.

This chain uses TRBV5-1 with TRBJ2-5, with 7 bases matching TRBD2. Germline CDR1 is SGHRS and CDR2 is YFSETQ. V lost 2 bases, J lost 4 bases, and 14 bases stayed unmatched. There are 17 residues in the CDR3. The DNA of the CDR3 is TGCGCCAGCAGCTTTCCCTCTAGCGGCGGATGGCCAGAGACCCAGTACTTC. It codes for CASSFPSSGGWPETQYF.

This clone has only a few counts. The chain carries TRBV11-1 and TRBJ1-1; D remains unclear. This CDR3 contains 14 residues. From germline, CDR1 is SGHAT and CDR2 FQDESV (reference sequence). The V and J ends lost 6 bases and 8 bases respectively, with 19 bases between them. In DNA, the CDR3 is TGTGCCAGCAGATATTCGGGTTCCGGCCGGGAAGCTTTCTTT. It encodes CASRYSGSGREAFF.

The CDR3 sequence is CAWSVDRAYEQYF. The CDR3 bases are TGTGCCTGGAGCGTGGACAGAGCCTACGAGCAGTACTTC. V is TRBV30 and J is TRBJ2-7; a weak D match, TRBD1 (6 bases). Looked up from germline, CDR1 is GTSNPN and CDR2 is SVGIG (reference sequence). The V end was cut by 3 bases, the J end by 2 bases, with 11 bases between. This CDR3 comprises 13 residues.

V and J are TRBV4-3 and TRBJ1-4, with D possibly matching TRBD1 (6 bases). This CDR3 comprises 19 residues. Germline-derived CDR1 and CDR2 are LGHNA and YSLEER. Trimming stripped 0 bases from V and 0 bases from J, with 17 bases between. CDR3 amino acids: CASSQDPQGGSTTNEKLFF. The DNA of the CDR3 is TGCGCCAGCAGCCAAGACCCACAGGGAGGGTCTACAACTAATGAAAAACTGTTTTTT.

This chain joins TRBV19 and TRBJ2-5, with 8 bases that match TRBD1. With V trimmed by 6 bases and J by 1 base, 4 bases remained unmatched. Germline V lookup: CDR1 LNHDA, CDR2 SQIVND (reference sequence). CDR3 length: 14 amino acids. The CDR3, as DNA: TGTGCCAGTAGCTCCGGACAGGGCCAAGAGACCCAGTACTTC. Translation: CASSSGQGQETQYF.

The chain joins TRBV2 to TRBJ2-1; D perhaps matches TRBD2 (5 bases). Looked up from germline, CDR1 is SNHLY and CDR2 is FYNNEI. V lost 6 bases, J lost 9 bases, and 9 bases lay in between. There are 11 residues in the CDR3. The CDR3, as DNA: TGTGCCAGCAGGGTTGAGGGTGAGCAGTTCTTC. This sequence encodes CASRVEGEQFF.

The chain has TRBV10-3 and TRBJ2-5; 8 nucleotides align to TRBD1. Matching the DNA end better, TRBJ2-7 makes the J call doubtful. CDR3 length: 14 residues. Per germline, CDR1 ENHRY and CDR2 SYGVKD. The CDR3 DNA reads as TGTGCCATCAGGAGGAAGACAGGGGAAAACGAGCAGTACTTC. This sequence encodes CAIRRKTGENEQYF.